These T cell receptor beta chains were read from a single sample in a study of naive and memory T cell subsets. TCRdb recomputed calls from the UMI-ligation and nested PCR reads with MiXCR, one row per CDR3 protein. The table lists tens of thousands of distinct CDR3 sequences, around 6% of them singletons. The source material was skin, sampled from a tuberculin skin test site. The receptor set was obtained from an adult in good health. The CDR3 runs from the conserved cysteine through the conserved F or W. The D gene is left open where the match is weak. Not all rows give a size; the values are once, few, many and, for expanded clones, a class.

TGTGCCAGCAGTCTAAGGGACTCGACTTACAATGAGCAGTTCTTC	CASSLRDSTYNEQFF	-	TRBV6-1	TRBJ2-1	-
TGCGCCAGCAGCCGTCGCTGGGGGGGGAACACTCAAGAGACCCAGTACTTC	CASSRRWGGNTQETQYF	TRBD2	TRBV4-3	TRBJ2-5	many
TGCAGTGTTGGTGGACTAGCGGGAAACTCCTACGAGCAGTACTTC	CSVGGLAGNSYEQYF	TRBD2	TRBV29-1	TRBJ2-7	few
TGTGCCAGCAGCCCTCATCTGGACGGGGAGGAGAGCAATCAGCCCCAGCATTTT	CASSPHLDGEESNQPQHF	-	TRBV5-4	TRBJ1-5	-
TGCAGTGGGGGACACCTGAACACCGGGGAGCTGTTTTTT	CSGGHLNTGELFF	-	TRBV29-1	TRBJ2-2	-
TGCAGTGCTAGGGACGGGAGCTCCTACAATGAGCAGTTCTTC	CSARDGSSYNEQFF	-	TRBV20-1	TRBJ2-1	many
TGCGCCAGCAGCCAAGATTGGGGACTTCTCTATGGCTACACCTTC	CASSQDWGLLYGYTF	-	TRBV4-3	TRBJ1-2	-
TGCAGTCCGACAGGCCAGGGGTACAATGAGCAGTTCTTC	CSPTGQGYNEQFF	-	TRBV20-1	TRBJ2-1	many
TGTGCCACCGGGGGGACTAGCGGTCCCTACGAGCAGTACTTC	CATGGTSGPYEQYF	TRBD2	TRBV3-1	TRBJ2-7	medium-sized
TGTGCCAGCAGCCAACAGGGAAACTATGGCTACACCTTC	CASSQQGNYGYTF	-	TRBV5-5	TRBJ1-2	few
TGTGCCACCAGCAGTTCTCGCTCCTACAATGAGCAGTTCTTC	CATSSSRSYNEQFF	-	TRBV15	TRBJ2-1	many
TGTGCCAGCAGCTTGGGCGCAAGTAACTACGAGCAGTACTTC	CASSLGASNYEQYF	-	TRBV5-6	TRBJ2-7	many
TGCAGTGCTAGTACTCACGCATTCGTCAACGCCGGGGAGCTGTTTTTT	CSASTHAFVNAGELFF	-	TRBV20-1	TRBJ2-2	few